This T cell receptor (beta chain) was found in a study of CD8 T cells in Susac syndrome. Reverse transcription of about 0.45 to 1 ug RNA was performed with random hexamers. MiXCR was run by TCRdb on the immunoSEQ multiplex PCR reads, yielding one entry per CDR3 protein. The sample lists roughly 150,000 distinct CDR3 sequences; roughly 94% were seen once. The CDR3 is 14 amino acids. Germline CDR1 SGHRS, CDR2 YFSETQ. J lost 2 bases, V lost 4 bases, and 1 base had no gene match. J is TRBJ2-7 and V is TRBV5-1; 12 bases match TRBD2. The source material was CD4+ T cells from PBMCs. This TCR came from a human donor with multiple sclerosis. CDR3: CASSPSGRAYEQYF. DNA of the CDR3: TGCGCCAGCAGCCCTAGCGGGAGGGCCTACGAGCAGTACTTC.